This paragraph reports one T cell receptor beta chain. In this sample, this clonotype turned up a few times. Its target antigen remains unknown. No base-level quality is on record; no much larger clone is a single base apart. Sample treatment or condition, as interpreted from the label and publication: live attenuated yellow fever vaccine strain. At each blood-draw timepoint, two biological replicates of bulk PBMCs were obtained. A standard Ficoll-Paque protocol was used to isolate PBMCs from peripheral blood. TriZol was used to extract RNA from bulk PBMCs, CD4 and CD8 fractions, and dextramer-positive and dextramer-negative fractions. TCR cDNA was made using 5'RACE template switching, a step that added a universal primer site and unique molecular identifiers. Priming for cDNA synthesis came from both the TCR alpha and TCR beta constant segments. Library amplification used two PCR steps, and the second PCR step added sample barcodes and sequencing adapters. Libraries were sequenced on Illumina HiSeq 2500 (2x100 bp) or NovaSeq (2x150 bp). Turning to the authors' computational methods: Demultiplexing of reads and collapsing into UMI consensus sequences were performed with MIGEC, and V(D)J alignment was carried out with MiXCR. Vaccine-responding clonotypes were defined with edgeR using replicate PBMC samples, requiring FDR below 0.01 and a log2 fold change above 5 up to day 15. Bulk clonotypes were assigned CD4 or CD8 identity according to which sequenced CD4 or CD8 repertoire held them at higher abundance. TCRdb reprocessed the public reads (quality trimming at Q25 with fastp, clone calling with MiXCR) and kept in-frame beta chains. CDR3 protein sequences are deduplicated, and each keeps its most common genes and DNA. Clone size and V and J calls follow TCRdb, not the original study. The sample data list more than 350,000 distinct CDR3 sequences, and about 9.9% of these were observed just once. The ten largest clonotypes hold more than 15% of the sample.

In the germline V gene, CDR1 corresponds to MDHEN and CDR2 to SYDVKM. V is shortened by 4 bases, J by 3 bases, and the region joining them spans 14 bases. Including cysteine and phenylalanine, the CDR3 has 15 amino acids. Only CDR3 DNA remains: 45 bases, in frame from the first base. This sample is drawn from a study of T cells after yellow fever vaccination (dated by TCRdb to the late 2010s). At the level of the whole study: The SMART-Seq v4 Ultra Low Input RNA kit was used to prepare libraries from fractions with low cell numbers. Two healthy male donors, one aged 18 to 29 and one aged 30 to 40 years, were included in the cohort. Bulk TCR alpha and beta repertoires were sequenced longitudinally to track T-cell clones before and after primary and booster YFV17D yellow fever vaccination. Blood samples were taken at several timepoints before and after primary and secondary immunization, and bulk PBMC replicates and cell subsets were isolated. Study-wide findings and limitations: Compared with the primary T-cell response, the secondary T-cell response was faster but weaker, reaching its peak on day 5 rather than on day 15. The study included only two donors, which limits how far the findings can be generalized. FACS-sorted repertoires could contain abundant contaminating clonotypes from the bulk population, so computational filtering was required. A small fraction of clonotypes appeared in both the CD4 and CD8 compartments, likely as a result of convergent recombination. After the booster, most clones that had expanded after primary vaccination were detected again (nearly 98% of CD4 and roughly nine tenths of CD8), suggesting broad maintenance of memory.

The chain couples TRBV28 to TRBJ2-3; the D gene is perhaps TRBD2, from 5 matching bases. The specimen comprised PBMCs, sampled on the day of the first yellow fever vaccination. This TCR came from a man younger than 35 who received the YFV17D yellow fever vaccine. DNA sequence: TGTGCCAGCAGTTCCTCGGGAATGGGGACAGATACGCAGTATTTT. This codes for CASSSSGMGTDTQYF.